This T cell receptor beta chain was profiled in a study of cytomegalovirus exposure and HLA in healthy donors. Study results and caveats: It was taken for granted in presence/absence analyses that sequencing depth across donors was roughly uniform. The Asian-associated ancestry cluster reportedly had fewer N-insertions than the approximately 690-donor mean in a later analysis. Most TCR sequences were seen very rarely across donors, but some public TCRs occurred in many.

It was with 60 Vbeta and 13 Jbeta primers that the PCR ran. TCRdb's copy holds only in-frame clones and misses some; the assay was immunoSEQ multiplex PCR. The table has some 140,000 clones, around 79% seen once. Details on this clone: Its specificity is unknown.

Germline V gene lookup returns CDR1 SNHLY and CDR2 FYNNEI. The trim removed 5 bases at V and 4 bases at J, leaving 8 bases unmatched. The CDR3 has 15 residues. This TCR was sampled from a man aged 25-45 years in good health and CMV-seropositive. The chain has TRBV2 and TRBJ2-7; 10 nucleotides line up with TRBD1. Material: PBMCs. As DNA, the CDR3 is TGTGCCAGCAGTCCCCGGACAGGGGGGAGATACGAGCAGTACTTC. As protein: CASSPRTGGRYEQYF.